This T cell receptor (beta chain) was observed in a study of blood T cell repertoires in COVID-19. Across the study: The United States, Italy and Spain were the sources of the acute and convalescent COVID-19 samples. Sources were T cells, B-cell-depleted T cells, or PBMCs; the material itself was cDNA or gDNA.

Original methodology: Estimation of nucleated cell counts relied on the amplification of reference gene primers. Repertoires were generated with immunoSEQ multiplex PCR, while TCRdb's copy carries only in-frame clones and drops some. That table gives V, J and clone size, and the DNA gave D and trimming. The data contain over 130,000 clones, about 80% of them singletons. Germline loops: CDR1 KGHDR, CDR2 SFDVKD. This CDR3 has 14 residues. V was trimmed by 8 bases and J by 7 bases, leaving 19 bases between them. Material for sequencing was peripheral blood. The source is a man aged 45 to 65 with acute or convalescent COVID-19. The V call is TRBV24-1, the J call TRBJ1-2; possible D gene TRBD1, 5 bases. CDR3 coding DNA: TGTGCCACCACCCCTTCCGGGGGGGAGAGTGGCTACACCTTC. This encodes CATTPSGGESGYTF.